The T cell receptor (beta chain) under discussion was sequenced for a study of blood T cell repertoires in COVID-19. Whole-study context: The cDNA or gDNA used as material had been derived from T cells, B-cell-depleted T cells, or PBMCs.

CDR1 GTSNPN and CDR2 SVGIG come from the germline V gene (reference sequence). The CDR3 runs 11 residues. Trimming took 2 bases from V and 2 from J, leaving 4 bases between them. Authors' data handling: Reference gene primer amplification gave estimated nucleated cell counts. The table came from immunoSEQ multiplex PCR; TCRdb's copy has only in-frame clones and leaves some out. The V and J calls and the clone size are those of that table, but D and trimming were determined from the DNA. The sample includes 100,000 or so clones, about 80% seen only once; the top ten take under 20%. The clonotype comes from a human donor in a cohort sampled during active COVID-19. The chain joins TRBV30 to TRBJ2-7; D not resolved. Sequencing was carried out using peripheral blood. The CDR3 nucleotides are TGTGCCTGGAGTAGCACCTACGAGCAGTACTTC. It yields the protein CAWSSTYEQYF.